Listed below are T cell receptor beta chains from one sample, sequenced in a study of human T cells and chemical hapten exposure. TCRdb fed the RACE reads into MiXCR, producing one record per CDR3 protein. The sample contains about 40,000 distinct CDR3 sequences, about 10% of which appear only once. Sequenced here: whole blood, sampled in connection with sensitization to the hapten diphenylcyclopropenone (DPC). The receptor set was obtained from a man aged 25 to 45 with alopecia areata. Some clones in this sample may be carry-over from other donors' samples. CDR3s include the opening cysteine and the closing phenylalanine or tryptophan. The D gene is left open where the match is weak. Expanded clones are given a class, and other clones once, few, many or no size at all.

J,D,size,V,CDR3,DNA
TRBJ2-3,TRBD2,few,TRBV20-1,CSARDPGGRDWTTDTQYF,TGCAGTGCTAGAGATCCCGGCGGGAGGGACTGGACCACAGATACGCAGTATTTT
TRBJ2-1,TRBD2,-,TRBV19,CASSIAGTSGNNEQFF,TGTGCCAGTAGTATAGCCGGGACTAGCGGGAACAATGAGCAGTTCTTC
TRBJ2-5,-,many,TRBV20-1,CSGLRETQYF,TGCAGTGGGCTAAGAGAGACCCAGTACTTC
TRBJ2-1,-,-,TRBV6-2/TRBV6-3,CASSQLPLTSNEQFF,TGTGCCAGCAGTCAACTCCCCCTCACTAGCAATGAGCAGTTCTTC
TRBJ2-5,-,-,TRBV20-1,CSASKFGTTVGETQYF,TGCAGTGCTAGCAAGTTTGGAACCACGGTGGGGGAGACCCAGTACTTC
TRBJ1-2,-,few,TRBV12-3/TRBV12-4,CASTILGQSYGYTF,TGTGCCAGCACCATTCTCGGACAGTCGTATGGCTACACCTTC
TRBJ2-5,-,many,TRBV7-2,CASSLVHTETQYF,TGTGCCAGCAGCTTAGTGCACACAGAGACCCAGTACTTC
TRBJ2-1,TRBD2,many,TRBV2,CASWGTSGRAAYNEQFF,TGTGCCAGCTGGGGGACTAGCGGGAGGGCCGCCTACAATGAGCAGTTCTTC
TRBJ2-1,-,many,TRBV6-1,CASKPDPGPYNEQFF,TGTGCCAGCAAACCGGACCCCGGTCCCTACAATGAGCAGTTCTTC
TRBJ2-2,-,few,TRBV7-6,CASSPRSTGELFF,TGTGCCAGCAGCCCGCGGTCCACCGGGGAGCTGTTTTTT
TRBJ1-1,-,many,TRBV6-6,CASSYSWKRGAFF,TGTGCCAGCAGTTACTCTTGGAAAAGAGGAGCTTTCTTT
TRBJ2-1,TRBD2,-,TRBV6-2/TRBV6-3,CASSYSGLAGVSYNEQFF,TGTGCCAGCAGTTACTCTGGACTAGCGGGAGTCTCCTACAATGAGCAGTTCTTC
TRBJ1-1,-,many,TRBV5-1,CASSLGQTNTEAFF,TGCGCCAGCAGCTTGGGCCAGACGAACACTGAAGCTTTCTTT
TRBJ2-7,-,once,TRBV5-6,CASSLNRVSFVF,TGTGCCAGCAGCTTGAACAGGGTATCTTTTGTCTTC
TRBJ1-1,-,few,TRBV11-3,CASSLGGVNTEAFF,TGTGCCAGCAGCTTAGGAGGAGTGAACACTGAAGCTTTCTTT
TRBJ2-1,-,medium-sized,TRBV12-3/TRBV12-4,CASRTGSSYNEQFF,TGTGCCAGCAGGACGGGGAGCTCCTACAATGAGCAGTTCTTC
TRBJ2-1,-,few,TRBV23-1,CASSQGYEQFF,TGCGCCAGCAGTCAGGGCTATGAGCAGTTCTTC
TRBJ2-3,TRBD2,-,TRBV20-1,CSAGLGHTDTQYF,TGCAGTGCTGGACTAGGTCACACAGATACGCAGTATTTT
TRBJ2-2,-,many,TRBV12-2,CASRSVPGELFF,TGTGCAAGTCGCTCGGTGCCCGGGGAGCTGTTTTTT
TRBJ2-2,TRBD1,many,TRBV12-3/TRBV12-4,CASWTGRRNTGELFF,TGTGCCAGCTGGACAGGGAGAAGGAACACCGGGGAGCTGTTTTTT
TRBJ2-7,-,many,TRBV21-1,CASPGPKGF,TGTGCCAGCCCGGGACCGAAGGGGTTC
TRBJ2-3,TRBD1,many,TRBV28,CASSTRTGGGTDTQYF,TGTGCCAGCAGCACCCGGACAGGGGGAGGCACAGATACGCAGTATTTT
TRBJ1-3,TRBD1,many,TRBV5-8,CASSLDIRGQGNTIYF,TGTGCCAGCAGCTTGGATATCAGGGGGCAAGGAAACACCATATATTTT
TRBJ1-1,-,many,TRBV5-1,CASQQEVMNTEAFF,TGCGCCAGCCAGCAAGAGGTTATGAACACTGAAGCTTTCTTT
TRBJ1-1,-,-,TRBV29-1,CSVAPDAMNTEAFF,TGCAGCGTTGCCCCGGACGCCATGAACACTGAAGCTTTCTTT
TRBJ2-1,-,-,TRBV9,CASSDGLPVAEIYNEQFF,TGTGCCAGCAGCGACGGGTTGCCTGTAGCGGAAATTTACAATGAGCAGTTCTTC
TRBJ2-7,-,-,TRBV27,CASSLVASYEQYF,TGTGCCAGCAGTTTAGTGGCTTCCTACGAGCAGTACTTC
TRBJ2-1,-,-,TRBV2,CASSHRAGQFF,TGTGCCAGCAGTCACCGGGCCGGTCAGTTCTTC
TRBJ2-3,TRBD2,-,TRBV11-2,CASSLGGRANHPGDTQYF,TGTGCCAGCAGCTTAGGAGGGAGGGCCAACCATCCAGGAGATACGCAGTATTTT
TRBJ1-1,-,-,TRBV4-1,CASSRSTEAFF,TGCGCCAGCAGCCGAAGTACTGAAGCTTTCTTT
TRBJ2-3,TRBD2,-,TRBV12-3/TRBV12-4,CASSAYVRRPRGGGTDTQYF,TGTGCCAGCAGTGCCTATGTGCGGAGGCCCCGGGGGGGCGGCACAGATACGCAGTATTTT
TRBJ2-5,TRBD2,many,TRBV7-8,CASSLVGLASSGETQYF,TGTGCCAGCAGCTTAGTGGGACTAGCAAGCTCTGGAGAGACCCAGTACTTC
TRBJ1-3,-,-,TRBV18,CASSPFQGDTIYF,TGTGCCAGCTCACCATTCCAGGGAGACACCATATATTTT
TRBJ2-1,-,many,TRBV24-1,CATSDLPLREQFF,TGTGCCACCAGTGATCTACCCCTACGGGAGCAGTTCTTC
TRBJ1-6,TRBD1,-,TRBV20-1,CSAREMGTGNGSPLHF,TGCAGTGCTAGAGAGATGGGGACAGGGAATGGTTCACCCCTCCACTTT
TRBJ1-5,-,many,TRBV27,CASSSQGRGYSNQPQHF,TGTGCCAGCAGTTCCCAAGGGCGTGGGTATAGCAATCAGCCCCAGCATTTT
TRBJ1-5,TRBD1,few,TRBV2,CASSRDSYSNQPQHF,TGTGCCAGCAGTCGGGACAGCTATAGCAATCAGCCCCAGCATTTT
TRBJ2-5,TRBD2,-,TRBV28,CASSRTSLETQYF,TGTGCCAGCAGTCGGACTAGCTTAGAGACCCAGTACTTC
TRBJ2-1,TRBD2,large,TRBV4-1,CASSQGLAGGRNEQFF,TGCGCCAGCAGCCAAGGACTAGCGGGGGGGCGGAATGAGCAGTTCTTC
TRBJ2-1,-,few,TRBV7-9,CASSPIVDYNEQFF,TGTGCCAGCAGCCCCATCGTGGACTACAATGAGCAGTTCTTC